One TCR beta chain is described in this entry. Clones were sequenced by immunoSEQ multiplex PCR, and TCRdb holds only the in-frame ones, with some missing. The sample lists hundreds of thousands of clones; 87% were seen once. This record comes from a study of blood T cell repertoires in COVID-19. Looked up from germline, CDR1 is SQVTM and CDR2 is ANQGSEA. This CDR3 region has 14 residues. Losses at the gene ends were 4 bases for V and 1 base for J; bases not matched to a gene: 3. The sample taken for sequencing was peripheral blood. The J gene is TRBJ2-1, the V gene TRBV29-1; TRBD1 agrees at 8 bases. This clonotype was obtained from a woman aged 40 to 50 who had recovered from COVID-19. CDR3 sequence (DNA): TGCAGCGTTGGTTACAGGGGGTCCTACAATGAGCAGTTCTTC. Its protein product is CSVGYRGSYNEQFF.